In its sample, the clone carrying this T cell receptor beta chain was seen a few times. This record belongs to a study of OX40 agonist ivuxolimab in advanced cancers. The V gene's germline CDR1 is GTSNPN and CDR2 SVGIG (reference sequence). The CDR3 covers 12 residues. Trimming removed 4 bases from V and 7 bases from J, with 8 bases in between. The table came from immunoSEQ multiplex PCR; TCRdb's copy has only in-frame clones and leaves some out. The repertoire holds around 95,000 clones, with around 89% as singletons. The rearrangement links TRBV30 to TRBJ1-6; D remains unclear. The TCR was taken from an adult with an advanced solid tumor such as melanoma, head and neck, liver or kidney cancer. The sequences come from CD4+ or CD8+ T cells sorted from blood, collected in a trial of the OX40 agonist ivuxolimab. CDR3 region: CAWMGDNSPLHF. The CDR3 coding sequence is TGTGCCTGGATGGGTGACAATTCACCCCTCCACTTT.